Sequencing of this T cell receptor (beta chain) was carried out in a study of T cell repertoires in cytomegalovirus infection. Study-wide context: Public TCR beta signature analysis indicated the presence of both CMV infection and matching HLA type. Study-wide results and caveats: Cumulative frequency (of public TCR beta family members) identified carriers of CMV plus the relevant HLA. CMV-specific TCR beta clonotypes restricted by HLA-C were the ones dominating the ex vivo response.

Comments on this clonotype: Its target is not known.

MiXCR, applied by TCRdb to the reads, yields one record per CDR3 protein. Of 400,000 to 600,000 distinct CDR3 sequences listed, under 45% are singletons. The sequences come from cultured PBMCs, collected from culture after CMV antigen stimulation. The receptor was derived from a human donor in good health (CMV status not recorded). Some clones in this sample may be carry-over from other donors' samples.

The CDR3 DNA sequence: TGTGCCAGCAGCTTAGCTGGCAGGCCCTATGGCTACACCTTC. It codes for CASSLAGRPYGYTF. The chain carries TRBV7-2 and TRBJ1-2; D is ambiguous. V was shortened by 0 bases and J by 4 bases, with 9 bases between the two germline ends. The length of the CDR3 is 14 residues. The germline CDR1 and CDR2 sequences are SGHTA and FQGNSA.